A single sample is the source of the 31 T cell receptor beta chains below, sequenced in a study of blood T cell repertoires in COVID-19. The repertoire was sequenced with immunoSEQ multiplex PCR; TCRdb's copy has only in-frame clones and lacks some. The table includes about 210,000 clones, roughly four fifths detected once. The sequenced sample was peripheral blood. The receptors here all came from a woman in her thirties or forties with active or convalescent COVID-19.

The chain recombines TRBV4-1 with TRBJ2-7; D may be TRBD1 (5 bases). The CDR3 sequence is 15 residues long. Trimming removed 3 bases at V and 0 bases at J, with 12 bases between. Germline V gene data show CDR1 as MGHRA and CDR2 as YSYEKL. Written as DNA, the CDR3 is TGCGCCAGCAGCCAGGCCCAGGGATACTCCTACGAGCAGTACTTC. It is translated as CASSQAQGYSYEQYF.

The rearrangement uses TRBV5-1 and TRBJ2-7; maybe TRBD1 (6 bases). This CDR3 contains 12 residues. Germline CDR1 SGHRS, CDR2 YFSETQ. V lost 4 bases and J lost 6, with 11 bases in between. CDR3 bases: TGCGCCAGCAGCCCAACAGGGAGCGAGCAGTACTTC. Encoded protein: CASSPTGSEQYF.

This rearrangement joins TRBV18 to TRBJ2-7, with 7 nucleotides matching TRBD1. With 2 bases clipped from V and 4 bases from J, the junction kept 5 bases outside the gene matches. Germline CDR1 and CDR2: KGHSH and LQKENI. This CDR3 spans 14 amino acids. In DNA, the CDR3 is TGTGCCAGCTCACCAGAGGGACAGACTTACGAGCAGTACTTC. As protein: CASSPEGQTYEQYF.

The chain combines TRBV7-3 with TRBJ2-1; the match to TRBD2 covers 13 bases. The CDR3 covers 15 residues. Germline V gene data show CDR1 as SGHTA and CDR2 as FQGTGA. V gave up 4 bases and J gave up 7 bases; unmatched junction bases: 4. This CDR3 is CASSSGLAGANEQFF. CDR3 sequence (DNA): TGTGCCAGCAGCTCAGGACTAGCGGGAGCAAATGAGCAGTTCTTC.

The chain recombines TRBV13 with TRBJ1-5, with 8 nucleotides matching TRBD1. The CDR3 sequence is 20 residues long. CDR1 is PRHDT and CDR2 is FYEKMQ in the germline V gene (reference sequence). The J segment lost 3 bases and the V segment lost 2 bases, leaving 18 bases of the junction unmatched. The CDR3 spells CASSLYSVAGGGLDNQPQHF. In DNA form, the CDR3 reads TGTGCCAGCAGCTTATATTCCGTGGCAGGGGGCGGATTGGACAATCAGCCCCAGCATTTT.

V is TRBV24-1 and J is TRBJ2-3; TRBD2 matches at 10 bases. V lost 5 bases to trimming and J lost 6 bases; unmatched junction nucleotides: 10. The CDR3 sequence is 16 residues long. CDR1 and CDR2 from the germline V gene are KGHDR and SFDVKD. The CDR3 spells CATSGPGLATPDTQYF. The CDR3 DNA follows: TGTGCCACCAGTGGCCCGGGACTAGCGACACCCGATACGCAGTATTTT.

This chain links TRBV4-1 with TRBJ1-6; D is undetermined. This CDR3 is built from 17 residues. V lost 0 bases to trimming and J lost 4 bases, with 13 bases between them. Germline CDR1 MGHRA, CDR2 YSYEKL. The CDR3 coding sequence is TGCGCCAGCAGCCAAGATCTTCCGGGATCATATAATTCACCCCTCCACTTT. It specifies CASSQDLPGSYNSPLHF.

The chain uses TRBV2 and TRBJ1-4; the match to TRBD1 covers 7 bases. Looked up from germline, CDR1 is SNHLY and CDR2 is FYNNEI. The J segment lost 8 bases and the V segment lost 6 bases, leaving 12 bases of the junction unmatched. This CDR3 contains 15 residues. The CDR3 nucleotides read TGTGCCAGCAGCATATTAGGGGGCATACGCGAAAAACTGTTTTTT. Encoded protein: CASSILGGIREKLFF. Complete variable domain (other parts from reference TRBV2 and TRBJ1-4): EPEVTQTPSHQVTQMGQEVILRCVPISNHLYFYWYRQILGQKVEFLVSFYNNEISEKSEIFDDQFSVERPDGSNFTLKIRSTKLEDSAMYFCASSILGGIREKLFFGSGTQLSVL.

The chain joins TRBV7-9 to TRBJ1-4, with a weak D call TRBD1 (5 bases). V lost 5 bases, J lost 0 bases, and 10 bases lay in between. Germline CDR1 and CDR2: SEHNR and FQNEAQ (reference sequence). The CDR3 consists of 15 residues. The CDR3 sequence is CASSMGPATNEKLFF. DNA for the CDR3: TGTGCCAGCAGCATGGGGCCTGCAACTAATGAAAAACTGTTTTTT.

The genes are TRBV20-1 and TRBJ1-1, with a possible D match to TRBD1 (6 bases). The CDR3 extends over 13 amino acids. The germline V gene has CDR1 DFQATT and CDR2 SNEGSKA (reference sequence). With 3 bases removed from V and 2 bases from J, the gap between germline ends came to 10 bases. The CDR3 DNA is TGCAGTGCTAGTCGGACAGCAAACACTGAAGCTTTCTTT. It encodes CSASRTANTEAFF.

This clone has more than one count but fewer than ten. The CDR3: CASGLGPYEQYF. CDR3 in DNA: TGTGCCAGCGGACTAGGCCCCTACGAGCAGTACTTC. The chain is built from TRBV7-2 and TRBJ2-7; 7 bases line up with TRBD2. This CDR3 comprises 12 residues. Germline trimming cut 8 bases from V and 2 bases from J; bases unmatched to any gene: 3. Germline V lookup: CDR1 SGHTA, CDR2 FQGNSA.

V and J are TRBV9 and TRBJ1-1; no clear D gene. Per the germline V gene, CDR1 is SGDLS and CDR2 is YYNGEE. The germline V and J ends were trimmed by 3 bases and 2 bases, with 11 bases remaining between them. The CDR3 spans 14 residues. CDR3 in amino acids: CASSERPGNTEAFF. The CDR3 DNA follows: TGTGCCAGCAGCGAACGACCGGGAAACACTGAAGCTTTCTTT.

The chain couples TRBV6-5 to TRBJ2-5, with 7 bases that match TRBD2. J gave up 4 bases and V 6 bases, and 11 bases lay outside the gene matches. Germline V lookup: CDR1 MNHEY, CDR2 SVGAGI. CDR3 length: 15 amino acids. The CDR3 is CASRSGGPRRETQYF. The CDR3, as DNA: TGTGCCAGCAGGTCGGGGGGACCGCGGAGAGAGACCCAGTACTTC.

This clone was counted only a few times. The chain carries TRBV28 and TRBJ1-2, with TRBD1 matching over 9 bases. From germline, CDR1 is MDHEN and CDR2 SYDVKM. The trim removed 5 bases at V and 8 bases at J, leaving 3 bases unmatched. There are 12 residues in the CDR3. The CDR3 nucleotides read TGTGCCAGCAGTGGACAGGGGACGGGCTACACCTTC. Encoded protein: CASSGQGTGYTF.

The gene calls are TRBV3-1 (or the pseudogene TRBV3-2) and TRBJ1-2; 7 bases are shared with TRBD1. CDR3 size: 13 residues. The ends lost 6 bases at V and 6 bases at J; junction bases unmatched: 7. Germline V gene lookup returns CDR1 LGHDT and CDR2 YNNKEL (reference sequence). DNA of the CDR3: TGTGCCAGCAGTGTAGACAGGGAGAATGGCTACACCTTC. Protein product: CASSVDRENGYTF.

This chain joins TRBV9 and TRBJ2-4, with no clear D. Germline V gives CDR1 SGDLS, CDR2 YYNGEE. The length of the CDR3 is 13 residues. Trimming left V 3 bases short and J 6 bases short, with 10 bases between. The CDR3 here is CASSGLVANIQYF. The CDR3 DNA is TGTGCCAGCAGCGGCTTAGTTGCAAACATTCAGTACTTC.

CDR3 sequence: CASSDGQIRVSNQPQHF. CDR3 DNA sequence: TGTGCCAGCAGTGACGGACAGATTAGAGTAAGCAATCAGCCCCAGCATTTT. This chain connects TRBV6-1 to TRBJ1-5; a weak D match, TRBD1 (6 bases). CDR3 size: 17 residues. The V gene's germline CDR1 is MNHNS and CDR2 SASEGT. V shed 3 bases and J shed 1 base, with 16 bases lying between them.

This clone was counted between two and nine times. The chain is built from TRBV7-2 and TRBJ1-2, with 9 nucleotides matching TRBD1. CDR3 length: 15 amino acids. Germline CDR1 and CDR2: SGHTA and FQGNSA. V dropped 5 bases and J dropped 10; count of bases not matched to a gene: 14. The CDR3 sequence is CASSQRTGTGLYYTF. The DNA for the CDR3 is TGTGCCAGCAGCCAGAGAACCGGGACAGGGCTATACTACACCTTC.

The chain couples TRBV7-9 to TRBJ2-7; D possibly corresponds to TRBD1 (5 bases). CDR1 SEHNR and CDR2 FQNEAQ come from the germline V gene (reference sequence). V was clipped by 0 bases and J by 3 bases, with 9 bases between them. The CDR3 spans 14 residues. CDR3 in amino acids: CASSLAGANYEQYF. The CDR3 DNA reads TGTGCCAGCAGCTTAGCTGGGGCTAACTACGAGCAGTACTTC.

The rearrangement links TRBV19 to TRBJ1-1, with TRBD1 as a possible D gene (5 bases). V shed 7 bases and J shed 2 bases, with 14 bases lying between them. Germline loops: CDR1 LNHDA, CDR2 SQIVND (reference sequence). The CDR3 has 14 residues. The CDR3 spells CASIPDSANTEAFF. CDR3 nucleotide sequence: TGTGCCAGTATCCCAGACAGTGCCAACACTGAAGCTTTCTTT.

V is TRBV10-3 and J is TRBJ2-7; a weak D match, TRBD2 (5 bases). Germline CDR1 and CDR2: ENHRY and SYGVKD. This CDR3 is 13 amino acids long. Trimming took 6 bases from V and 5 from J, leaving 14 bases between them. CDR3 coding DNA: TGTGCCATCAGCTCCCCGAGGGCCCACGAGCAGTACTTC. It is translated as CAISSPRAHEQYF.

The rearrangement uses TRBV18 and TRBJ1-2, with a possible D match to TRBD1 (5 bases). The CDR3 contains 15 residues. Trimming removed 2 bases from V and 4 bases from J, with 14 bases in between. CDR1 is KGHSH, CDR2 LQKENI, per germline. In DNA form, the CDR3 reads TGTGCCAGCTCACCAAGGACAACCAATCCCTATGGCTACACCTTC. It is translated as CASSPRTTNPYGYTF.

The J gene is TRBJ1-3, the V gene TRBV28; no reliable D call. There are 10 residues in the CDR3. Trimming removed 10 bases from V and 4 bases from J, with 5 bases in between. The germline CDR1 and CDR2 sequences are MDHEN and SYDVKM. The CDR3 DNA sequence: TGTGCCACGAGGGGAAACACCATATATTTT. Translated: CATRGNTIYF.

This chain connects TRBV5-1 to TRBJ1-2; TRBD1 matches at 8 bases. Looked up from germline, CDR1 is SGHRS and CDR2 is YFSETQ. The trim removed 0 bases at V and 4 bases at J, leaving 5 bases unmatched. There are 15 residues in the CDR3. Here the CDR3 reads CASSLDGQGGYGYTF. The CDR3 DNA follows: TGCGCCAGCAGCTTGGATGGACAGGGAGGCTATGGCTACACCTTC.

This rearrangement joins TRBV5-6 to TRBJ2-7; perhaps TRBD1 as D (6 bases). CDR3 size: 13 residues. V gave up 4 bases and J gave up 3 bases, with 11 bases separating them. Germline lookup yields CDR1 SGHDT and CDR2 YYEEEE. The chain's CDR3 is CASSPRGNYEQYF. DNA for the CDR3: TGTGCCAGCAGCCCCAGGGGCAACTACGAGCAGTACTTC. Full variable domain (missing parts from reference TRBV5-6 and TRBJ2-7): DAGVTQSPTHLIKTRGQQVTLRCSPKSGHDTVSWYQQALGQGPQFIFQYYEEEERQRGNFPDRFSGHQFPNYSSELNVNALLLGDSALYLCASSPRGNYEQYFGPGTRLTVT.

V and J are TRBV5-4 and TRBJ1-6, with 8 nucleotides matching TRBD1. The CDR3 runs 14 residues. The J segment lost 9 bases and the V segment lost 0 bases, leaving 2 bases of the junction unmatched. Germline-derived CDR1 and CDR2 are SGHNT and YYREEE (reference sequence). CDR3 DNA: TGTGCCAGCAGCTTGGGGACAGGGAGTTCACCCCTCCACTTT. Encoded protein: CASSLGTGSSPLHF.

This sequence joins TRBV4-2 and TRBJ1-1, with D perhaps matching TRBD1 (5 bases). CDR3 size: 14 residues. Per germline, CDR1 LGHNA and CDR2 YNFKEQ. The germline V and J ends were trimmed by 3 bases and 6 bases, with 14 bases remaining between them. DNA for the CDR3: TGTGCCAGCAGCCACTCCGACAGAGTGTCTGAAGCTTTCTTT. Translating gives CASSHSDRVSEAFF.

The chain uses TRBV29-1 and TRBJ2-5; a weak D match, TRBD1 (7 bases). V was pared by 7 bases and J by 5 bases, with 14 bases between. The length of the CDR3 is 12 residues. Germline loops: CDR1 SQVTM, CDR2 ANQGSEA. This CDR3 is CSARGAGETQYF. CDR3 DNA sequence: TGCAGCGCCAGGGGGGCTGGGGAGACCCAGTACTTC.

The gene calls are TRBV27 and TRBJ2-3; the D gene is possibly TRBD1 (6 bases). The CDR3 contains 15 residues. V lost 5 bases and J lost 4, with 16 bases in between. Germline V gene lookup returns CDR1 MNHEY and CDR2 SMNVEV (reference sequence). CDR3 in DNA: TGTGCCAGCAGTCCGATGGGGGCGATCGCAGATACGCAGTATTTT. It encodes CASSPMGAIADTQYF.

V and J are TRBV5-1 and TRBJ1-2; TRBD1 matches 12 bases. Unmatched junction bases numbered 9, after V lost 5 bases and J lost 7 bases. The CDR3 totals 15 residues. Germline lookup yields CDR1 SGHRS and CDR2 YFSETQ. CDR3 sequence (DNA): TGCGCCAGCAGGCCCCCGGGACAGGGGGCGGGTGGCTACACCTTC. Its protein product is CASRPPGQGAGGYTF. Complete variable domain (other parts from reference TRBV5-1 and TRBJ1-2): KAGVTQTPRYLIKTRGQQVTLSCSPISGHRSVSWYQQTPGQGLQFLFEYFSETQRNKGNFPGRFSGRQFSNSRSEMNVSTLELGDSALYLCASRPPGQGAGGYTFGSGTRLTVV.

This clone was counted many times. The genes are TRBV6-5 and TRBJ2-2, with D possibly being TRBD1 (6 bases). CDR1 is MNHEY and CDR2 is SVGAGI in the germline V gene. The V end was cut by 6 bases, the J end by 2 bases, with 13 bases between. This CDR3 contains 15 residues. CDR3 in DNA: TGTGCCAGCAGCCGCAAGGGACAAAACACCGGGGAGCTGTTTTTT. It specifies CASSRKGQNTGELFF.